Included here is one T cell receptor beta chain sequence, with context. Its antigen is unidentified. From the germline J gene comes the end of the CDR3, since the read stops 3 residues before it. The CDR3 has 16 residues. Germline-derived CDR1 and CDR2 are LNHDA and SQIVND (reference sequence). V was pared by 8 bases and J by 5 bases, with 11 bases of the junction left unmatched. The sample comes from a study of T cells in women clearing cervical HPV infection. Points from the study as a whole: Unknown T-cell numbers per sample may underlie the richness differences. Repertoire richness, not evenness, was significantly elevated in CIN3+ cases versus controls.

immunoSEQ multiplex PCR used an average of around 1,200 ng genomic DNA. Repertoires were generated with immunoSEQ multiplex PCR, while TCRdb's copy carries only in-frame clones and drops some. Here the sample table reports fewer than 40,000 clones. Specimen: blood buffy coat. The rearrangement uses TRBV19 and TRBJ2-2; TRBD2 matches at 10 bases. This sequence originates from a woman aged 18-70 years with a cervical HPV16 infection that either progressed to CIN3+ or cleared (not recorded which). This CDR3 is CASDPSGSGGTGELFF. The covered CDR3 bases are TGTGCCAGTGACCCGTCGGGTAGCGGGGGGACCGGGGAG.